The sequence of this T cell receptor (beta chain) was determined in a study of blood T cell repertoires in COVID-19 (dated by TCRdb to 2020 to 2021). Concerning the study at large: The collaborator samples originated in the United States, Italy and Spain and spanned the acute and convalescent phases of COVID-19. The material from the prospective study consisted of cDNA or gDNA derived from T cells, B-cell-depleted T cells, or PBMCs. A freely available public database, intended as a resource for researchers studying the immune response to SARS-CoV-2, is where the repertoires were released. The dataset comprised deeply sampled blood TCRbeta repertoires from subjects exposed to, actively infected with, or recovered from COVID-19. HLA class I and class II types, where available, came from metadata supplied by the sample provider rather than from assay-based typing. Samples came from the ongoing ImmuneRACE study (first 160 participants) plus 1,254 subjects from 6 global collaborators. Sample metadata almost always included a de-identified subject ID, COVID-19 status, age in years and sex.

Enrolling through a virtual design, the prospective study's participants ranged in age from roughly 18 to 95 years and lived across roughly 24 United States geographic areas. Cohort assignment in the prospective study relied on participant-reported clinical history from a screening survey and a study questionnaire. Mobile phlebotomists in the prospective study collected whole blood, serum and a nasopharyngeal or oropharyngeal swab from every participant. Over a roughly 2-month period, participants in the prospective study had the option of providing additional blood draws and questionnaires. Before DNA extraction, prospective study blood samples were shipped either frozen or at room temperature. Regarding this clone: Which antigen it targets is not known. No base-level quality is on record; no much larger clone is a single base apart.

TCRbeta CDR3 regions were amplified from genomic DNA by means of the immunoSEQ Assay, a bias-controlled multiplex PCR. The authors processed their data as follows. The number of nucleated cells in each sample was estimated from the amplification of reference gene primers within the assay. Sequence reads were collapsed and filtered to measure the absolute abundance of every unique TCRbeta CDR3 rearrangement. For each sample, productive Simpson clonality was calculated by taking the square root of Simpson's diversity index across productive rearrangements. Imported from immuneACCESS, the table was reduced by TCRdb to in-frame sequences with V and J called. These copies leave out some clones; in studies compared against another copy, an unresolved V gene accounts for under half, and the cause of the remainder is not known. For V, J and clone size, that table is used; D and trimming come from the DNA. Across this sample there are roughly 250,000 clones, with 91% seen only once. 1.2% of the sample rests with the top ten.

Study-level results and caveats: The amount of clinical and demographic metadata varied by source and participant and was provided uncurated.

This clonotype was sampled from a human donor in a cohort exposed to, infected with or recovered from COVID-19 (not recorded which). The donor label of this sample is uncertain. Sequencing was done on a sample of PBMCs or T cells enriched from blood (not recorded which).

CDR3 protein: CASSIRGAEAFF. The DNA sequence is as follows: TGTGCCAGCAGTATCAGGGGCGCTGAAGCTTTCTTT. The chain is assembled from TRBV27 and TRBJ1-1, with a tentative D gene TRBD1 over 6 matching bases. Inclusive of the bounding cysteine and phenylalanine, the CDR3 is 12 residues long. CDR3 DNA only is kept here, 36 bases in frame from base 1. V drops 5 bases and J drops 6 bases, leaving 10 bases in between. The germline V gene (reference sequence) provides CDR1 MNHEY and CDR2 SMNVEV.